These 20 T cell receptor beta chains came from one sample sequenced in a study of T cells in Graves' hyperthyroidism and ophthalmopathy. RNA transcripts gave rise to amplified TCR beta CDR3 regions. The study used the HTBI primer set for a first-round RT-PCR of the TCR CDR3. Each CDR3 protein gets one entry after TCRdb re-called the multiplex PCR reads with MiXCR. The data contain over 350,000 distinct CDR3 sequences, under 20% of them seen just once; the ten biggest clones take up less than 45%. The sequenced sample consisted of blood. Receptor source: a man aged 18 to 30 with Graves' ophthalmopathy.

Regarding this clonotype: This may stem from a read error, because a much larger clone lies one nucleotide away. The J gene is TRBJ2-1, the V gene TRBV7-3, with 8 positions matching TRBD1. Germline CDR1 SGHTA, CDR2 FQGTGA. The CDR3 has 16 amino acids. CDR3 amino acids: CACSSQGANSYNEQFF. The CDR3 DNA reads TGTGCCTGCAGCTCCCAGGGGGCAAACTCCTACAATGAGCAGTTCTTC.

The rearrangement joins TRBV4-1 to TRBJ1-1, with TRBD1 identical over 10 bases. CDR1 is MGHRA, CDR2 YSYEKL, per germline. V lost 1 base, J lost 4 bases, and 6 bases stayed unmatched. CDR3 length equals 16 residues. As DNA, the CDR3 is TGCGCCAGCAGCCAAGGACAGGGGGCGCGGGGCACTGAAGCTTTCTTT. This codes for CASSQGQGARGTEAFF.

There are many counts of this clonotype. The CDR3 DNA follows: TGCGCCAGCACCACCGGGACAGGGAAATACAATGAGCAGTTCTTC. The encoded protein is CASTTGTGKYNEQFF. This chain joins TRBV5-1 and TRBJ2-1, with 9 nucleotides matching TRBD1. Germline values: CDR1 SGHRS, CDR2 YFSETQ. The trim removed 6 bases at V and 4 bases at J, leaving 8 bases unmatched. The CDR3 runs 15 residues.

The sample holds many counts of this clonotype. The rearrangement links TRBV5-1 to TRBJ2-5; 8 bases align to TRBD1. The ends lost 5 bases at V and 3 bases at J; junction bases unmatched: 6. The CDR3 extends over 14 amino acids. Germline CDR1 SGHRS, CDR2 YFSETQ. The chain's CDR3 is CASSLPDREETQYF. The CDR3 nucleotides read TGCGCCAGCAGTTTACCGGACAGGGAAGAGACCCAGTACTTC.

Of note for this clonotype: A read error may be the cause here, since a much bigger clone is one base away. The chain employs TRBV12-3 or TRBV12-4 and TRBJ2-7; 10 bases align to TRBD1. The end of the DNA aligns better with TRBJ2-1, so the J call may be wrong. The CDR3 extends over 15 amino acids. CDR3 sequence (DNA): TGTGCCAGCAGCGCAGGGACAGGGGAAACCTACGAGCAGTTCTTC. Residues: CASSAGTGETYEQFF.

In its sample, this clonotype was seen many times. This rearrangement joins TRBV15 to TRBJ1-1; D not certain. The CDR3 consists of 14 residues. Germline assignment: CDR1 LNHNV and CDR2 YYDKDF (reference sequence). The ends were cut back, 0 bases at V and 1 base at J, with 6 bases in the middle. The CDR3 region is CATSREWGNTEAFF. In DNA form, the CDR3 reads TGTGCCACCAGCAGAGAGTGGGGGAACACTGAAGCTTTCTTT.

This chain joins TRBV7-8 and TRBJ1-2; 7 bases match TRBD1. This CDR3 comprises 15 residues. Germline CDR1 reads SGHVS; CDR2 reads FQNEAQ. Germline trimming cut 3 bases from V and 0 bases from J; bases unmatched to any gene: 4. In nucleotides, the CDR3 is TGTGCCAGCAGCTTTGGGACAGCCTCTAACTATGGCTACACCTTC. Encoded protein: CASSFGTASNYGYTF.

CDR3 bases: TGCGCCGGCCGGACTGATGCGAACACCGGGGAGCTGTTTTTT. This gives the protein CAGRTDANTGELFF. The chain joins TRBV5-1 to TRBJ2-2; D might be TRBD2 (5 bases). V lost 10 bases and J 0 bases, leaving 13 bases between the germline ends. From germline, CDR1 is SGHRS and CDR2 YFSETQ. CDR3 length: 14 residues.

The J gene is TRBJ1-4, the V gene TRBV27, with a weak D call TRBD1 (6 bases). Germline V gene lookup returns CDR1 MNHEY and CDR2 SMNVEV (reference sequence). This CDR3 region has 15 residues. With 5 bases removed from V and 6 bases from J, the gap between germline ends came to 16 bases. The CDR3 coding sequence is TGTGCCAGCAGTATCCTTCGGCAGGGGTATGAAAAACTGTTTTTT. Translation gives CASSILRQGYEKLFF.

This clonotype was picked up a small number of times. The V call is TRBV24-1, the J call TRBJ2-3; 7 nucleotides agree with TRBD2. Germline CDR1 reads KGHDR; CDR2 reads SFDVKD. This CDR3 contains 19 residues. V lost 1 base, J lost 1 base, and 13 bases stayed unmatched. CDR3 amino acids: CATSDFALDGGVGTDTQYF. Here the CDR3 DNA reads TGTGCCACCAGTGATTTTGCCCTCGATGGGGGGGTCGGCACAGATACGCAGTATTTT.

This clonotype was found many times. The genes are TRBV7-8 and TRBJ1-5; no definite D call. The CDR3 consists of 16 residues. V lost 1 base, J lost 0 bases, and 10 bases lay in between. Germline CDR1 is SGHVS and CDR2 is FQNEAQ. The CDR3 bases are TGTGCCAGCAGCTTAGGGCCATGGCTTAGCAATCAGCCCCAGCATTTT. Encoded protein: CASSLGPWLSNQPQHF. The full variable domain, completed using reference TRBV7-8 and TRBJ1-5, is GAGVSQSPRYKVAKRGQDVALRCDPISGHVSLFWYQQALGQGPEFLTYFQNEAQLDKSGLPSDRFFAERPEGSVSTLKIQRTQQEDSAVYLCASSLGPWLSNQPQHFGDGTRLSIL.

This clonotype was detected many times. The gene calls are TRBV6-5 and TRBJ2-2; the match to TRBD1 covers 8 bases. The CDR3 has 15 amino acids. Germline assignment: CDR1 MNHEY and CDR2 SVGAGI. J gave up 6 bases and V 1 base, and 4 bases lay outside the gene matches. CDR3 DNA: TGTGCCAGCAGTTACTGGCAGGGGGCGGCCGGGGAGCTGTTTTTT. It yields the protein CASSYWQGAAGELFF.

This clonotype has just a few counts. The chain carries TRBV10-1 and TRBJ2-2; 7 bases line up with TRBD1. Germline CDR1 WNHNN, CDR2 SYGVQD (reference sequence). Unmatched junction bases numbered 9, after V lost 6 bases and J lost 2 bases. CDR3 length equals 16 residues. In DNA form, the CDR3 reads TGCGCCAGCAGCATCTCCGGGACAGTCAACACCGGGGAGCTGTTTTTT. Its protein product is CASSISGTVNTGELFF.

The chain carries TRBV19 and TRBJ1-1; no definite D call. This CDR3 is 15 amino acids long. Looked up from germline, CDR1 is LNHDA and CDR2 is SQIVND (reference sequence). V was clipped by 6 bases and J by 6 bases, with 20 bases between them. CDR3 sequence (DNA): TGTGCCAGTAGCCCATCAATGTGGGGTGTAGCTGAAGCTTTCTTT. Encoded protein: CASSPSMWGVAEAFF.

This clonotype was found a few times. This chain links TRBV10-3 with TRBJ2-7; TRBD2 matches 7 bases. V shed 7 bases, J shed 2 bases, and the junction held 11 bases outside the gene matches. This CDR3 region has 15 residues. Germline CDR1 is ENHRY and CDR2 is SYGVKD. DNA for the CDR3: TGTGCCATCACCGGCGGGCTAGCGGACACCTACGAGCAGTACTTC. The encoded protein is CAITGGLADTYEQYF.

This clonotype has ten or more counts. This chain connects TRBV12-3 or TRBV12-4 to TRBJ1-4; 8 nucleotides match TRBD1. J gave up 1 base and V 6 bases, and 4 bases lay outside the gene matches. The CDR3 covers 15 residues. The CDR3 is CASRFDRGTNEKLFF. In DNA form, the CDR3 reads TGTGCCAGCAGGTTCGACAGGGGAACTAATGAAAAACTGTTTTTT.

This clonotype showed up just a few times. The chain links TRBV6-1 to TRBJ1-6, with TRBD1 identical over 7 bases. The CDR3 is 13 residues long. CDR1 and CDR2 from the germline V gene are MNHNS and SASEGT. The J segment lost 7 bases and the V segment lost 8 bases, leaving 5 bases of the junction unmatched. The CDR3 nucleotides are TGTGCCAGCGTCCCACAGGGGAATTCACCCCTCCACTTT. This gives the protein CASVPQGNSPLHF.

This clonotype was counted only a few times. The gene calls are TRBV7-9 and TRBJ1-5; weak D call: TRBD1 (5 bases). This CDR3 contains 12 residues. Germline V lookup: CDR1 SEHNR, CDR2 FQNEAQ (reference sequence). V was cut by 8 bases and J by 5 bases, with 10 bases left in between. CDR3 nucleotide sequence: TGTGCCAGCGGTTTGGGGGATCAGCCCCAGCATTTT. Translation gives CASGLGDQPQHF.

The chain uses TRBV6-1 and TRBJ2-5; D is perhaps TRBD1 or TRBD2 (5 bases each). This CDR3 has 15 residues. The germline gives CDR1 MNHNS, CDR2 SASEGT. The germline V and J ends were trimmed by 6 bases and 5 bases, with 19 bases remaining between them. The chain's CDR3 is CASSDNSGTGETQYF. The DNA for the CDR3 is TGTGCCAGCAGCGATAACTCCGGGACCGGGGAGACCCAGTACTTC.

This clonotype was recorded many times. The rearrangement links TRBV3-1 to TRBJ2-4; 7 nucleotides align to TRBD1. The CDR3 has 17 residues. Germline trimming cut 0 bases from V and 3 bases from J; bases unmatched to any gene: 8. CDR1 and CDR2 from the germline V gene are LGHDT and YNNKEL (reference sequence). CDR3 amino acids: CASSQDVAGGVKNIQYF. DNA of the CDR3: TGTGCCAGCAGCCAAGATGTAGCAGGGGGTGTCAAAAACATTCAGTACTTC.